This T cell receptor beta chain was sequenced for a study of cytomegalovirus exposure and HLA in healthy donors. Primers: 60 Vbeta forward and 13 Jbeta reverse. The repertoire was sequenced with immunoSEQ multiplex PCR; TCRdb's copy has only in-frame clones and lacks some. This table holds approximately 190,000 clones. The study's findings and limits: A later analysis by the authors found several of the most significant clusters apparently linked to common viral pathogens. The study put 150 or so TCR beta chains on its list as cytomegalovirus-associated.

In regard to this clone: The antigen remains unidentified.

Specimen: PBMCs. This clonotype was obtained from a boy younger than 18 in good health and CMV-seronegative.

CDR3 nucleotides: TGTGCCAGCAGCCACAGTGATTCACCCCTCCACTTT. This encodes CASSHSDSPLHF. The chain couples TRBV7-9 to TRBJ1-6; unclear D gene. Looked up from germline, CDR1 is SEHNR and CDR2 is FQNEAQ (reference sequence). This CDR3 contains 12 residues. V gave up 5 bases and J gave up 8 bases, with 7 bases separating them. The full variable domain, rest sourced from reference TRBV7-9 and TRBJ1-6, is DTGVSQNPRHKITKRGQNVTFRCDPISEHNRLYWYRQTLGQGPEFLTYFQNEAQLEKSRLLSDRFSAERPKGSFSTLEIQRTEQGDSAMYLCASSHSDSPLHFGNGTRLTVT.